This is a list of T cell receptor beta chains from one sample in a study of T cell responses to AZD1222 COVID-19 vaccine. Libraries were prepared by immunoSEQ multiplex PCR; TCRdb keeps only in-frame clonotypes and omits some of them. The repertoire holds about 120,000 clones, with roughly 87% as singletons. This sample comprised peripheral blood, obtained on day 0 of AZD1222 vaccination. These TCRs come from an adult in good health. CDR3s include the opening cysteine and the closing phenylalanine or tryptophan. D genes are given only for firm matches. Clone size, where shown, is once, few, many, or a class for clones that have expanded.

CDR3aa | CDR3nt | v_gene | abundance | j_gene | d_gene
CASSNPGPGFYNEQFF | TGTGCCAGCAGCAACCCGGGACCGGGGTTCTACAATGAGCAGTTCTTC | TRBV28 | NA | TRBJ2-1 | NA
CASSQGGVEAFF | TGCGCCAGCAGCCAAGGAGGGGTTGAAGCTTTCTTT | TRBV4-1 | once | TRBJ1-1 | NA
CASSYGSGGAETQYF | TGTGCCAGCAGTTACGGAAGCGGGGGGGCTGAGACCCAGTACTTC | TRBV6-2/TRBV6-3 | NA | TRBJ2-5 | TRBD2
CASSLAGTYYGYTF | TGTGCCAGCAGCTTAGCAGGGACCTATTATGGCTACACCTTC | TRBV7-9 | NA | TRBJ1-2 | NA
CASSSDRDTPFSNQPQHF | TGTGCCAGCAGCTCCGACAGGGATACACCATTTAGCAATCAGCCCCAGCATTTT | TRBV5-5 | NA | TRBJ1-5 | TRBD1
CASSLAGELFF | TGTGCCAGCAGTCTGGCCGGGGAGCTGTTTTTT | TRBV11-2 | NA | TRBJ2-2 | NA
CASSLPFGYNEQFF | TGTGCCAGCAGCTTACCTTTTGGGTACAATGAGCAGTTCTTC | TRBV7-2 | NA | TRBJ2-1 | NA
CASSQPDTNQPQHF | TGCGCCAGCAGCCAACCTGACACCAATCAGCCCCAGCATTTT | TRBV4-1 | NA | TRBJ1-5 | NA
CASSLMDYGYTF | TGTGCCAGCAGTTTAATGGACTATGGCTACACCTTC | TRBV28 | NA | TRBJ1-2 | NA
CASRPQGRRNTEAFF | TGTGCCAGCAGGCCTCAAGGAAGGAGAAACACTGAAGCTTTCTTT | TRBV28 | NA | TRBJ1-1 | NA
CTSSQGTGPYEQYF | TGCACCAGCAGCCAGGGGACAGGCCCCTACGAGCAGTACTTC | TRBV1 | NA | TRBJ2-7 | NA
CASMGTEAFF | TGTGCCAGTATGGGAACTGAAGCTTTCTTT | TRBV19 | NA | TRBJ1-1 | NA
CASSGGVGTEAFF | TGTGCCAGCAGCGGGGGAGTCGGGACTGAAGCTTTCTTT | TRBV13 | once | TRBJ1-1 | NA
CSVAGYAGFNNEQFF | TGCAGCGTTGCAGGATACGCAGGGTTTAACAATGAGCAGTTCTTC | TRBV29-1 | NA | TRBJ2-1 | NA
CAWSYSAGETQYF | TGTGCCTGGAGCTACAGTGCGGGGGAGACCCAGTACTTC | TRBV30 | NA | TRBJ2-5 | NA
CASSQVFSYEQYF | TGCGCCAGCAGCCAAGTTTTTTCCTACGAGCAGTACTTC | TRBV4-1 | NA | TRBJ2-7 | NA
CASSLDAGAGRYEQYF | TGTGCCAGCAGCTTGGACGCAGGGGCGGGTAGGTACGAGCAGTACTTC | TRBV5-4 | NA | TRBJ2-7 | NA
CASSPTHGVLSINGYTF | TGCGCCAGCAGCCCAACCCACGGGGTTTTATCCATTAATGGCTACACCTTC | TRBV4-1 | NA | TRBJ1-2 | NA
CASSPLVGALYEQYF | TGTGCCAGCAGTCCCCTGGTGGGGGCCCTCTACGAGCAGTACTTC | TRBV6-5 | NA | TRBJ2-7 | NA
CASSWSSGELFF | TGCGCCAGCAGCTGGTCTAGCGGGGAGCTGTTTTTT | TRBV5-1 | NA | TRBJ2-2 | NA
CASSRARGTGSVNYGYTF | TGTGCCAGCAGCCGAGCCCGTGGGACAGGGAGCGTTAACTATGGCTACACCTTC | TRBV14 | NA | TRBJ1-2 | TRBD1
CASIHLSGGRRNEQFF | TGCGCCAGCATACATTTGAGTGGCGGGAGGAGGAATGAGCAGTTCTTC | TRBV10-1 | NA | TRBJ2-1 | TRBD2
CASSPTSGSADTQYF | TGTGCCAGCAGCCCTACTAGCGGGAGTGCAGATACGCAGTATTTT | TRBV2 | NA | TRBJ2-3 | TRBD2
CASRSTSGRSLDEQYF | TGTGCCAGCAGGTCCACTAGCGGGAGATCGCTAGACGAGCAGTACTTC | TRBV28 | NA | TRBJ2-7 | TRBD2
CASGQNDRQPQHF | TGTGCCAGCGGGCAAAATGACCGTCAGCCCCAGCATTTT | TRBV25-1 | NA | TRBJ1-5 | NA
CASSSTGMNTEAFF | TGTGCCAGCTCATCTACAGGGATGAACACTGAAGCTTTCTTT | TRBV18 | NA | TRBJ1-1 | NA
CASSLANGNVNQPQHF | TGTGCCAGCAGCTTAGCGAACGGAAATGTTAATCAGCCCCAGCATTTT | TRBV7-9 | NA | TRBJ1-5 | NA
CASSAGTPNSPLHF | TGTGCCAGCTCCGCCGGGACGCCGAATTCACCCCTCCACTTT | TRBV18 | NA | TRBJ1-6 | NA
CASSATGTVDPMNTEAFF | TGTGCCAGCAGTGCGACCGGGACAGTGGATCCTATGAACACTGAAGCTTTCTTT | TRBV6-1 | NA | TRBJ1-1 | TRBD1
CATSEGYGYGYTF | TGTGCCACCAGCGAGGGGTACGGCTATGGCTACACCTTC | TRBV15 | NA | TRBJ1-2 | NA
CARPGHSGYTF | TGTGCCAGACCCGGACACTCTGGCTACACCTTC | TRBV30 | NA | TRBJ1-2 | NA
CASSLNRNTEAFF | TGTGCCAGCAGCCTAAACAGGAACACTGAAGCTTTCTTT | TRBV7-8 | NA | TRBJ1-1 | NA
CASSPWKQGNYGYTF | TGTGCCAGCTCACCTTGGAAACAGGGCAACTATGGCTACACCTTC | TRBV18 | NA | TRBJ1-2 | NA
CATHRTGITDTQYF | TGTGCCACCCACCGGACAGGGATCACAGATACGCAGTATTTT | TRBV7-2 | once | TRBJ2-3 | TRBD1
CASSLEHVNQPQHF | TGTGCCAGCAGCTTAGAACACGTCAATCAGCCCCAGCATTTT | TRBV7-2 | NA | TRBJ1-5 | NA
CSVVDEGGFVYGYTF | TGCAGCGTTGTCGACGAGGGTGGGTTTGTGTATGGCTACACCTTC | TRBV29-1 | NA | TRBJ1-2 | NA
CASSLGQGGQPQHF | TGTGCCAGCAGCCTAGGACAGGGTGGTCAGCCCCAGCATTTT | TRBV2 | once | TRBJ1-5 | TRBD1
CASSLGGSSNQPQHF | TGTGCCAGCAGCTTAGGCGGCAGCAGCAATCAGCCCCAGCATTTT | TRBV7-6 | NA | TRBJ1-5 | NA
CASSFLQGATEAFF | TGTGCCAGCAGCTTTTTACAGGGGGCCACTGAAGCTTTCTTT | TRBV7-2 | once | TRBJ1-1 | TRBD1
CASSAIPRGLRNGYTF | TGTGCCAGCAGCGCAATACCCAGGGGGCTAAGGAATGGCTACACCTTC | TRBV9 | few | TRBJ1-2 | TRBD1
CASSSASAKQYNEQFF | TGTGCCAGCAGTTCCGCTAGCGCCAAGCAATACAATGAGCAGTTCTTC | TRBV28 | NA | TRBJ2-1 | NA
CASSTRTAEAFF | TGTGCCAGCAGTACCCGGACCGCTGAAGCTTTCTTT | TRBV12-3/TRBV12-4 | few | TRBJ1-1 | NA
CASSMDVGYTF | TGCGCCAGCAGTATGGATGTTGGCTACACCTTC | TRBV5-1 | NA | TRBJ1-2 | NA
CASSYGAPQPNQPQHF | TGTGCCAGCAGTTACGGTGCACCTCAACCCAATCAGCCCCAGCATTTT | TRBV6-5 | once | TRBJ1-5 | NA
CASSPQGDTQYF | TGTGCCAGCAGCCCACAGGGAGATACGCAGTATTTT | TRBV11-2 | NA | TRBJ2-3 | NA